One sample yielded the 3 T cell receptor beta chains listed below, sequenced in a study of ipilimumab plus nivolumab after autologous stem cell transplantation. Profiling relied on immunoSEQ multiplex PCR, and the TCRdb table lists in-frame clones only, not all of them. The table shows approximately 40,000 clones, with approximately 92% occurring only once. The specimen comprised PBMCs, sampled in a trial of ipilimumab plus nivolumab as post-transplant consolidation. The receptor set was obtained from a male donor with multiple myeloma.

V usage is TRBV29-1 and J usage is TRBJ2-5, with 11 bases that match TRBD1. Germline lookup yields CDR1 SQVTM and CDR2 ANQGSEA. The CDR3 extends over 14 amino acids. J was trimmed by 4 bases and V by 7 bases; bases with no gene match: 8. CDR3 coding DNA: TGCAGCGGGGCAGGACAGGGGGCAGGAGAGACCCAGTACTTC. Residues: CSGAGQGAGETQYF.

The rearrangement joins TRBV7-8 to TRBJ2-5; 7 bases line up with TRBD2. Germline values: CDR1 SGHVS, CDR2 FQNEAQ. The J segment lost 5 bases and the V segment lost 1 base, leaving 7 bases of the junction unmatched. This CDR3 has 15 amino acids. The chain's CDR3 is CASSLVAGRDETQYF. The CDR3, as DNA: TGTGCCAGCAGCTTAGTAGCAGGGAGGGATGAGACCCAGTACTTC.

This chain uses TRBV28 with TRBJ2-7; the D is unclear. This CDR3 spans 11 amino acids. Germline V lookup: CDR1 MDHEN, CDR2 SYDVKM. V was clipped by 4 bases and J by 4 bases, with 5 bases between them. The CDR3 region has the DNA TGTGCCAGCAGTTCCCCTTACGAGCAGTACTTC. It specifies CASSSPYEQYF. Combining the CDR3 with reference TRBV28 and TRBJ2-7 gives the whole variable domain DVKVTQSSRYLVKRTGEKVFLECVQDMDHENMFWYRQDPGLGLRLIYFSYDVKMKEKGDIPEGYSVSREKKERFSLILESASTNQTSMYLCASSSPYEQYFGPGTRLTVT.